The present T cell receptor (beta chain) was sequenced within a study of T-cell reconstitution after alpha-beta-depleted transplantation in children. Findings and caveats of the study: Most T-cell counts and diversity one year after the transplant came from T cells that were newly produced. The study traced high day-60 TCRbeta diversity in some patients to surviving recipient T cells and thymic progenitors.

A TCRbeta library incorporating unique molecular identifiers was prepared. TCRdb reprocessed the PCR reads with MiXCR, giving one entry per CDR3 protein. The sample carries roughly 670,000 distinct CDR3 sequences, 13% recorded once. Comments on this clonotype: Antigen unknown.

Sequencing used PBMCs, obtained before TCRalphabeta/CD19-depleted stem cell transplant. This sequence originates from a girl aged 2 to 9 with congenital amegakaryocytic thrombocytopenia, due to receive a stem cell transplant.

CDR3 region: CASSTRTGGLVNEQFF. DNA for the CDR3: TGTGCCAGCAGCACACGGACAGGGGGATTAGTCAATGAGCAGTTCTTC. This rearrangement joins TRBV21-1 to TRBJ2-1; TRBD1, the table's D call, was not compared with the DNA. TRBV21-1 is deemed a pseudogene. The CDR3 length is 16 residues.